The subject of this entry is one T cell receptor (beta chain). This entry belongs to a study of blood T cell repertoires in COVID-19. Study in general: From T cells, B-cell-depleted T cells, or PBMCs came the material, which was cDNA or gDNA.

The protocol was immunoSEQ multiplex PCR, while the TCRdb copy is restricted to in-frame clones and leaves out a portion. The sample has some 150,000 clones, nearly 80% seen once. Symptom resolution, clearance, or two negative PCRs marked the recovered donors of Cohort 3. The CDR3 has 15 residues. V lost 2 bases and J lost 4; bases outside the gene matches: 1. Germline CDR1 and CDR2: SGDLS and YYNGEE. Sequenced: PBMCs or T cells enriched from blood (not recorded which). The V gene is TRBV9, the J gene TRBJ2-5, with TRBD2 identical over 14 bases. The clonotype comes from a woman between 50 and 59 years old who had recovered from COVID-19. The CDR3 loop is CASSVGTSGGETQYF. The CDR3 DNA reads TGTGCCAGCAGCGTGGGGACTAGCGGGGGAGAGACCCAGTACTTC. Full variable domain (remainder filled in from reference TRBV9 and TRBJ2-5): DSGVTQTPKHLITATGQRVTLRCSPRSGDLSVYWYQQSLDQGLQFLIQYYNGEERAKGNILERFSAQQFPDLHSELNLSSLELGDSALYFCASSVGTSGGETQYFGPGTRLLVL.